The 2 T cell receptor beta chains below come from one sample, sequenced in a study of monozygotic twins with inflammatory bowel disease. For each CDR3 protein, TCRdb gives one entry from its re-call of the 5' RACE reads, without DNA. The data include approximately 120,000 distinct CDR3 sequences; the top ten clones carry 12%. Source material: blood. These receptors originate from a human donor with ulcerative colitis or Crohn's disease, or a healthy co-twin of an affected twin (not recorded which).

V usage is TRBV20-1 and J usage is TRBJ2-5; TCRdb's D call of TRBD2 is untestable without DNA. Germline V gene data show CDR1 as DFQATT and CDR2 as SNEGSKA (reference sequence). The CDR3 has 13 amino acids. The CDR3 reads CSARGLAEETQYF.

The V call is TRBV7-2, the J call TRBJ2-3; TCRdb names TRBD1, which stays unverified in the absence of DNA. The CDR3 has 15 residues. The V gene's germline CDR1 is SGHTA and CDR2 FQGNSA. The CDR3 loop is CASSRETGHTDTQYF.